This entry concerns a single TCR beta chain. Its recognized antigen is unknown. Qualities for individual bases were not recorded, and no much larger clone is one base off. This entry belongs to a study of blood T cell repertoires in COVID-19 (dated by TCRdb to about 2020). For context, the study as a whole: The collaborator samples originated in the United States, Italy and Spain and spanned the acute and convalescent phases of COVID-19. The prospective study material was composed of cDNA or gDNA derived from T cells, B-cell-depleted T cells, or PBMCs. The dataset comprised deeply sampled blood TCRbeta repertoires from subjects exposed to, actively infected with, or recovered from COVID-19. The repertoires were made available in a free public database intended to serve as a resource for research on the immune response to SARS-CoV-2. The samples were drawn from the first 160 participants of the ongoing ImmuneRACE study and from 1,254 subjects provided by 6 global collaborators. The sample metadata nearly always contained a de-identified subject ID, COVID-19 status, age in years and sex. Where available, HLA class I and class II types were taken from metadata supplied by the sample provider and were not determined by assay-based typing. Overall study outcomes, separate from this receptor: Clinical and demographic metadata were provided uncurated, with the amount varying by source and participant.

Collaborating institutions collected whole blood in K2EDTA tubes following their own protocols. For TCRbeta analysis, collaborator samples were shipped as frozen whole blood, as isolated PBMCs, or as DNA extracted from either sample type. The immunoSEQ Assay, a bias-controlled multiplex PCR, was used to amplify TCRbeta CDR3 regions from genomic DNA. The authors' analysis ran thus. Within the assay, amplification of reference gene primers was used to estimate how many nucleated cells each sample contained. To quantify the absolute abundance of each unique TCRbeta CDR3 rearrangement, sequence reads were collapsed and filtered. Productive Simpson clonality was computed per sample as the square root of Simpson's diversity index over productive rearrangements. What TCRdb holds here is the immuneACCESS table cut down to in-frame rearrangements. Part of the clones is not present; checked against another copy, under half of the missing clones reflect an unresolved V gene, and the others are unexplained. Clonal size and the V and J genes are those of that table, whereas D and trimming came from the DNA. In all, the sample holds under 80,000 clones, and 80% to 90% of those were seen once. The ten largest clones take up almost 4.5% of the sample.

The germline V gene gives CDR1 as MNHEY and CDR2 as SVGEGT. The junction carries 13 bases between V and J, which are trimmed by 5 bases and 2 bases respectively. The CDR3 numbers 15 residues from cysteine through phenylalanine. CDR3 DNA is the only sequence kept; it has 45 bases, read in frame from the first base. This receptor was taken from a man between 50 and 59 years old with active COVID-19. In this chain, TRBV6-2 or TRBV6-3 is recombined with TRBJ2-1, with TRBD1 as a weak D call on 7 bases. Sequencing input: peripheral blood. The nucleotide sequence reads TGTGCCAGCAGTGACGACAGGGAGGCCTACAATGAGCAGTTCTTC. Its translation is CASSDDREAYNEQFF.